This T cell receptor beta chain was found in a study of blood T cells in healthy people across ages. Study as a whole: About one barcoded beta molecule per two T cells was the capture yield of template switching.

A remark on this clonotype: Its antigen is as yet unknown. A read error may account for a junction end that differs from germline.

From germline, CDR1 is SQVTM and CDR2 ANQGSEA. The CDR3 is 15 residues long. Study-wide results and caveats: Correlation between TCR beta diversity and naive T cell percentage was strong. Any conclusive comparison of naive versus antigen-experienced cells was prevented by using unsorted PBMCs.

Sample-barcoded 5' priming and a J-beta primer mix drove a second PCR of roughly 7 to 11 cycles. TCRdb independently ran MiXCR on the 5' RACE reads; one entry per CDR3 protein. This table holds about 580,000 distinct CDR3 sequences, around 50% found once. Sequencing was carried out using blood. The sequence derives from a man older than 75 in good health. The rearrangement joins TRBV29-1 to TRBJ2-3; 9 positions agree with TRBD2. The CDR3 loop reads CSVDDYLAGKDTQYF. DNA of the CDR3: TGCAGCGTTGACGACTATCTAGCGGGAAAAGATACACAGTATTTT.